The rows below give T cell receptor beta chains drawn from one sample of a study of blood T cell repertoires in COVID-19. Only in-frame clones appear in the TCRdb table, and some are missing; sequencing was by immunoSEQ multiplex PCR. The sample lists tens of thousands of clones, around 87% occurring once. Sequencing used peripheral blood. Every receptor here comes from a woman of 80 years or more with COVID-19, enrolled during active disease. The conserved cysteine and the conserved F or W are not part of the CDR3 here. Only some rows state a clone size, as once, few, many or a class for expanded clones.

clone_size: NA
j_call: TRBJ2-3
v_call: TRBV9
cdr3_aa: ASSPFRSSTDTQY

clone_size: NA
j_call: TRBJ1-6
v_call: TRBV4-2
cdr3_aa: ASSQDWQGVSPLH

clone_size: NA
j_call: TRBJ1-1
v_call: TRBV7-9
cdr3_aa: ASSSENVNTEAF

clone_size: NA
j_call: TRBJ1-5
v_call: TRBV3-1/TRBV3-2
cdr3_aa: ASSHSDRVNQPQH

clone_size: NA
j_call: TRBJ2-1
v_call: TRBV5-1
cdr3_aa: ASSQLSGAYNEQF

clone_size: NA
j_call: TRBJ1-3
v_call: TRBV3-1/TRBV3-2
cdr3_aa: ASSQEGNIREGNTIY

clone_size: NA
j_call: TRBJ2-2
v_call: TRBV6-5
cdr3_aa: ASSREGTGELF

clone_size: NA
j_call: TRBJ2-3
v_call: TRBV5-1
cdr3_aa: ASSLGGSSTDTQY

clone_size: NA
j_call: TRBJ1-2
v_call: TRBV3-1/TRBV3-2
cdr3_aa: ASSKTGGGGYGYT

clone_size: NA
j_call: TRBJ2-5
v_call: TRBV3-1/TRBV3-2
cdr3_aa: ASSQEGVLAGVQETQY

clone_size: NA
j_call: TRBJ2-6
v_call: TRBV5-4
cdr3_aa: ASSLGPGTGSLGANVLT

clone_size: NA
j_call: TRBJ1-6
v_call: TRBV5-6
cdr3_aa: ASSLGDRGWSPLH

clone_size: NA
j_call: TRBJ2-3
v_call: TRBV19
cdr3_aa: ASRNRGFDTQY

clone_size: NA
j_call: TRBJ1-3
v_call: TRBV7-9
cdr3_aa: ASSPQLPGNTIY

clone_size: NA
j_call: TRBJ2-5
v_call: TRBV7-9
cdr3_aa: ASSTRLAGSQETQY

clone_size: NA
j_call: TRBJ1-2
v_call: TRBV18
cdr3_aa: ASSSLSGGYT

clone_size: many
j_call: TRBJ2-5
v_call: TRBV19
cdr3_aa: ASSIGGDPETQY

clone_size: NA
j_call: TRBJ1-3
v_call: TRBV18
cdr3_aa: ASSPLPSDYSGNTIY

clone_size: NA
j_call: TRBJ1-6
v_call: TRBV19
cdr3_aa: ASRYLPGANNSPLH

clone_size: NA
j_call: TRBJ2-3
v_call: TRBV7-9
cdr3_aa: ASSPIGVTDTQY

clone_size: NA
j_call: TRBJ1-3
v_call: TRBV6-1
cdr3_aa: ASSEGRGRTGNTIY

clone_size: NA
j_call: TRBJ2-1
v_call: TRBV10-3
cdr3_aa: AISGSGGAYDEQF

clone_size: NA
j_call: TRBJ2-2
v_call: TRBV10-2
cdr3_aa: ASGDKRGTGTGELF

clone_size: NA
j_call: TRBJ1-5
v_call: TRBV7-2
cdr3_aa: ASSLGQVNQPQH

clone_size: NA
j_call: TRBJ1-2
v_call: TRBV5-1
cdr3_aa: ASSLEATGVNGYT

clone_size: NA
j_call: TRBJ1-2
v_call: TRBV3-1/TRBV3-2
cdr3_aa: ASSHLKQGYGYT

clone_size: NA
j_call: TRBJ2-3
v_call: TRBV10-3
cdr3_aa: AISTGGIVSGDTQY

clone_size: once
j_call: TRBJ2-7
v_call: TRBV19
cdr3_aa: ASSIGSYEQY

clone_size: NA
j_call: TRBJ2-7
v_call: TRBV12-5
cdr3_aa: ASGLAMGDRAVFREQY

clone_size: NA
j_call: TRBJ1-1
v_call: TRBV5-1
cdr3_aa: ASSLSTFNTEAF

clone_size: few
j_call: TRBJ1-3
v_call: TRBV5-6
cdr3_aa: ASSYTGRSGNTIY

clone_size: few
j_call: TRBJ2-3
v_call: TRBV7-9
cdr3_aa: ASSLGRSTDTQY

clone_size: NA
j_call: TRBJ1-6
v_call: TRBV5-4
cdr3_aa: ASSMTGARALH

clone_size: NA
j_call: TRBJ1-5
v_call: TRBV7-2
cdr3_aa: ASSPSTNPNQPQH

clone_size: few
j_call: TRBJ2-1
v_call: TRBV11-1
cdr3_aa: ASSAAATYNEQF

clone_size: NA
j_call: TRBJ2-2
v_call: TRBV24-1
cdr3_aa: ATSDPRGKNTGELF

clone_size: NA
j_call: TRBJ2-7
v_call: TRBV6-9
cdr3_aa: ASSYEQGAAYEQY

clone_size: NA
j_call: TRBJ2-1
v_call: TRBV6-5
cdr3_aa: ASSPDMAGDNEQF

clone_size: NA
j_call: TRBJ2-7
v_call: TRBV6-5
cdr3_aa: ASRARSRDSYEQY

clone_size: NA
j_call: TRBJ2-7
v_call: TRBV3-1/TRBV3-2
cdr3_aa: ASSQDKDRGALTY

clone_size: NA
j_call: TRBJ2-1
v_call: TRBV9
cdr3_aa: ASSSGQHNEQF